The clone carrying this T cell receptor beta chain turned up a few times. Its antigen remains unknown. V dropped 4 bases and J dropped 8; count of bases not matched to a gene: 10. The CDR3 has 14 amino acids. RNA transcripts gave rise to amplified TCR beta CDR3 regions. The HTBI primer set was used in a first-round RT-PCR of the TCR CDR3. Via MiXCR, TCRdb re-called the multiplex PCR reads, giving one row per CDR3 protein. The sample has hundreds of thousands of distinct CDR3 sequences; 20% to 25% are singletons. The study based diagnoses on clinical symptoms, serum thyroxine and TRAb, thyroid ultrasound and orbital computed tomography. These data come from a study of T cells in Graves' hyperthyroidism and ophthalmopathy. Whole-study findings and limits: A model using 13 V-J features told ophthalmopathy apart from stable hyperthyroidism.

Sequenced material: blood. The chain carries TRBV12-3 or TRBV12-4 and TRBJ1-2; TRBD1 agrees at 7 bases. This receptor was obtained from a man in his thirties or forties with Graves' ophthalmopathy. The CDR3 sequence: CASSSRDSLRGYTF. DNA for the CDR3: TGTGCCAGCAGTTCCAGGGACAGCCTACGGGGCTACACCTTC.